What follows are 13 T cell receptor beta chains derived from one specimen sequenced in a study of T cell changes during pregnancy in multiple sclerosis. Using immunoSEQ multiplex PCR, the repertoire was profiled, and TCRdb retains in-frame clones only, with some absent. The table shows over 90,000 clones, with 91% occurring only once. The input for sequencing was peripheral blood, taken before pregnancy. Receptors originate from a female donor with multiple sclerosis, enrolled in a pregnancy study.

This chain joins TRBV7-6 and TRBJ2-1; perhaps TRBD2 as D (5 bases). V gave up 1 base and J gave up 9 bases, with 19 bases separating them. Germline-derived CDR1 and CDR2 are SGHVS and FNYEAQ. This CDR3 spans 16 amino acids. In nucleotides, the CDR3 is TGTGCCAGCAGCTTAGGCCCTCCGGCGGGTCGTGGTGAGCAGTTCTTC. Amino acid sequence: CASSLGPPAGRGEQFF.

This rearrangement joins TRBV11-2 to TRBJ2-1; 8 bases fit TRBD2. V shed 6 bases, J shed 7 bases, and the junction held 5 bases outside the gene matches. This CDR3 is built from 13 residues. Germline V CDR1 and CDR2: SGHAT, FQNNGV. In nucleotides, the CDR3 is TGTGCCAGCAGGGGACTAGGCGGGAATGAGCAGTTCTTC. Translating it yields CASRGLGGNEQFF. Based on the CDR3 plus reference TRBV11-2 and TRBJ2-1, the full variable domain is EAGVAQSPRYKIIEKRQSVAFWCNPISGHATLYWYQQILGQGPKLLIQFQNNGVVDDSQLPKDRFSAERLKGVDSTLKIQPAKLEDSAVYLCASRGLGGNEQFFGPGTRLTVL.

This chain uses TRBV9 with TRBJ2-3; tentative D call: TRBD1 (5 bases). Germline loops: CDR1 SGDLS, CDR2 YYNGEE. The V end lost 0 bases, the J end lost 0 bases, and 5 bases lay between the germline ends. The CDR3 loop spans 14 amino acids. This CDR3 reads CASSVGGSTDTQYF. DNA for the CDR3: TGTGCCAGCAGCGTAGGGGGCAGCACAGATACGCAGTATTTT.

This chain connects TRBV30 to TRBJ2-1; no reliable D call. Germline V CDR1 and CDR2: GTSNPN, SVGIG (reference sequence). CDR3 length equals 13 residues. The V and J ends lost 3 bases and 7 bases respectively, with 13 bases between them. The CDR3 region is CAWRRRSANEQFF. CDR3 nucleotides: TGTGCCTGGAGGAGGCGGAGCGCAAATGAGCAGTTCTTC.

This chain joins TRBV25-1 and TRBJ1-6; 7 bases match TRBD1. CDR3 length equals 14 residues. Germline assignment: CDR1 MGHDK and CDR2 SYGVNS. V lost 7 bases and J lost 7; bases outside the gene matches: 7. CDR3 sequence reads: CASKSDRENSPLHF. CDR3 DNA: TGTGCCAGCAAGTCTGACAGGGAGAATTCACCCCTCCACTTT.

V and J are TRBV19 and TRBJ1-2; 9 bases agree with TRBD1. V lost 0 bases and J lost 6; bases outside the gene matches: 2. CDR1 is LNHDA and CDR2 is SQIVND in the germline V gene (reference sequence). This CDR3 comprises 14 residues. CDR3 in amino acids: CASSIDDRGNGYTF. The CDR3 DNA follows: TGTGCCAGTAGTATAGATGACAGGGGGAATGGCTACACCTTC.

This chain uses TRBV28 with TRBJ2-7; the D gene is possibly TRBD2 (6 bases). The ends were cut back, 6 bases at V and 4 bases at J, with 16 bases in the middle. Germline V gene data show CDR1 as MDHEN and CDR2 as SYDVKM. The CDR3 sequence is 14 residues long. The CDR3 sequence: CASRRGLSGYEQYF. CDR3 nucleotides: TGTGCCAGCAGGAGGGGTCTTAGCGGATACGAGCAGTACTTC.

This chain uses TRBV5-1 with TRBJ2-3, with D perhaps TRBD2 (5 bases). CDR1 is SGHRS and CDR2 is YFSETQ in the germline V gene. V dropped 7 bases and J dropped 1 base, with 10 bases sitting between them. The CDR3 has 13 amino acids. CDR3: CASGTAGTDTQYF. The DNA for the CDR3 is TGCGCCAGCGGAACAGCGGGCACAGATACGCAGTATTTT.

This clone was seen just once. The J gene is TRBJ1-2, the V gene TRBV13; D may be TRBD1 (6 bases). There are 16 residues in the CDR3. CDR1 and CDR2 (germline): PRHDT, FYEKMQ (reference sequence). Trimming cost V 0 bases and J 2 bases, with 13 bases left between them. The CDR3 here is CASSLGMTGTNYGYTF. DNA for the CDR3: TGTGCCAGCAGCTTAGGGATGACAGGCACCAACTATGGCTACACCTTC.

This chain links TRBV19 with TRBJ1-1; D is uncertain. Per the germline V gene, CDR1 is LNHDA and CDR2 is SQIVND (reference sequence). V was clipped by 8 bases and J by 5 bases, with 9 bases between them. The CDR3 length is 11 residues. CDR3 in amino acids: CASHRGTEAFF. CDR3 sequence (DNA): TGTGCCAGTCACCGCGGGACTGAAGCTTTCTTT.

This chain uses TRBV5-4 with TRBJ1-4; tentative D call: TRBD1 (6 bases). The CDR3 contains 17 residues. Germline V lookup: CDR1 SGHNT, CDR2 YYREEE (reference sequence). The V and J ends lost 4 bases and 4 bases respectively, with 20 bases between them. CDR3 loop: CASSAQGQRGYNEKLFF. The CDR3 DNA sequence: TGTGCCAGCAGCGCGCAGGGTCAGAGGGGGTATAATGAAAAACTGTTTTTT. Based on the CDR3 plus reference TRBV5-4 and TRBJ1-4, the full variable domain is ETGVTQSPTHLIKTRGQQVTLRCSSQSGHNTVSWYQQALGQGPQFIFQYYREEENGRGNFPPRFSGLQFPNYSSELNVNALELDDSALYLCASSAQGQRGYNEKLFFGSGTQLSVL.

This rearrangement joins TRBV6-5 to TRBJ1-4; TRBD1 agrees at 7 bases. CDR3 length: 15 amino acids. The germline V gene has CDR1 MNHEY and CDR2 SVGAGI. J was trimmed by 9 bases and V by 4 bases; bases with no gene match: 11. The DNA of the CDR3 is TGTGCCAGCAGTTCTCGATATCAGGGGGAGAAAAAACTGTTTTTT. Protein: CASSSRYQGEKKLFF.

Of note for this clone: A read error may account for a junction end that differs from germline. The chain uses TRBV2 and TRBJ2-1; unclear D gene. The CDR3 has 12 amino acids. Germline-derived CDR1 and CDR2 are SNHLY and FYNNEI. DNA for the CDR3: TGTGCCAGCAGTGAAAACTACGATGAGCAGTTCTTC. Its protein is CASSENYDEQFF.